This TCR beta chain was identified in a study of PD-1 blockade in mismatch repair-deficient tumors. Turning to the study itself: Enrolled about 2012-2016, patients had progressing, pretreated mismatch repair-deficient cancers of around 12 types.

Comment on this clone: Its antigen is still unknown.

The protocol was immunoSEQ multiplex PCR, while the TCRdb copy is restricted to in-frame clones and leaves out a portion. The sample yields some 120,000 clones, approximately 91% seen once. PCR or immunohistochemistry showed mismatch repair deficiency in every enrolled patient. The TCR-sequenced patients were three responders to pembrolizumab. This CDR3 has 15 residues. V gave up 5 bases and J gave up 4 bases; unmatched junction bases: 9. The germline CDR1 and CDR2 sequences are SGHAT and FQDESV (reference sequence). The study, taken as a whole, reports: Tumor-resident clones, often absent from pretreatment blood, expanded after pembrolizumab and then contracted.

The gene calls are TRBV11-1 and TRBJ2-3; TRBD1 agrees at 7 bases. The input for sequencing was peripheral blood, taken approximately 72 weeks after starting pembrolizumab. The sequence derives from an adult with mismatch repair-deficient cancer. The CDR3 protein is CASSLRDRLADTQYF. The CDR3 DNA reads TGTGCCAGCAGCCTTCGGGACAGACTTGCAGATACGCAGTATTTT. Full variable domain (remainder filled in from reference TRBV11-1 and TRBJ2-3): EAEVAQSPRYKITEKSQAVAFWCDPISGHATLYWYRQILGQGPELLVQFQDESVVDDSQLPKDRFSAERLKGVDSTLKIQPAELGDSAMYLCASSLRDRLADTQYFGPGTRLTVL.